This T cell receptor (beta chain) was sequenced for a study of vaccination and CD4 T cells after COVID-19. The assay that was used to sequence DNA from cultured CD4+ T cells was the Oncomine TCR Beta short-read assay. Genomic DNA was extracted from cultured CD4+ T cells. Each CDR3 protein is one row after TCRdb ran MiXCR on the PCR reads. The data show 3,300 or so distinct CDR3 sequences, approximately 31% seen once. Treatment described: roughly 10-day PBMC culture with coronavirus spike peptide pools or control peptides (ViraFEST assay). For ViraFEST, peptide pools expanded antigen-specific T cells, after which the TCRs were sequenced. Both day 3 and day 7 involved replacing half of the medium with fresh IL-2 medium. This clonotype has only a few counts. Its antigen is unidentified. Sequencing input: CD4+ T cells from blood, cultured in vitro. This clonotype was sampled from a human donor who had recovered from COVID-19.

CDR3 in DNA: TGTGCCACCAGCAAGGACATAGCTAACTATGGCTACACCTTC. This encodes CATSKDIANYGYTF. The chain combines TRBV15 with TRBJ1-2, with a tentative D call TRBD1 (5 bases). Between the trimmed V and J ends, which lost 4 bases and 0 bases, there was a span of 9 bases. This CDR3 spans 14 amino acids. Germline V lookup: CDR1 LNHNV, CDR2 YYDKDF (reference sequence).